Listed below are T cell receptor beta chains from one sample, sequenced in a study of human T cells and chemical hapten exposure. MiXCR, run by TCRdb on the RACE reads, gives a single entry per CDR3 protein. Of around 380,000 distinct CDR3 sequences in the sample, 4% to 5.5% were seen once. The sample here was whole blood, taken in connection with sensitization to the hapten diphenylcyclopropenone (DPC). These receptors were taken from a woman aged 50 to 60 with alopecia areata. Some clones in this sample may be carry-over from other donors' samples. Both conserved end residues are part of each CDR3. The order of the fields is J gene, D gene, clone size, V gene, CDR3 DNA, CDR3 protein. The D gene is left open where the match is weak. Size is stated for part of the rows, as once, few or many counts, or as a class when the clone is expanded.

J: TRBJ2-7
D: -
size: few
V: TRBV7-2
DNA: TGTGCCAGCAGCCCCCTCGCGGGGGCCGCCTACGAGCAGTACTTC
CDR3: CASSPLAGAAYEQYF

J: TRBJ2-3
D: -
size: many
V: TRBV4-3
DNA: TGCGCCAGCAGCCAGGGGGGTGCCAGCACAGATACGCAGTATTTT
CDR3: CASSQGGASTDTQYF

J: TRBJ2-7
D: TRBD2
size: -
V: TRBV20-1
DNA: TGCAGTGCCCTGGGCGCTAGCGGTTACTACGAGCAGTACTTC
CDR3: CSALGASGYYEQYF

J: TRBJ2-7
D: -
size: many
V: TRBV29-1
DNA: TGCAGCGTTGAAGTGGACATATCCTACGAGCAGTACTTC
CDR3: CSVEVDISYEQYF

J: TRBJ1-2
D: TRBD1
size: many
V: TRBV5-1
DNA: TGCGCCAGCAGCCTTGACAGGGGCAATGGCTACACCTTC
CDR3: CASSLDRGNGYTF

J: TRBJ2-3
D: -
size: -
V: TRBV7-6
DNA: TGTGCCAGCAGCTTATTAGCTACTAGGGAAGTGTTGACAGATACGCAGTATTTT
CDR3: CASSLLATREVLTDTQYF

J: TRBJ1-6
D: -
size: many
V: TRBV20-1
DNA: TGCAGTGCTAGAGACGCCAGGGGCAACGAATCACCCCTCCACTTT
CDR3: CSARDARGNESPLHF

J: TRBJ2-2
D: TRBD2
size: few
V: TRBV28
DNA: TGTGCCAGCAGTTTCGTAGCGGGAGGGATGGGATTTTCTAACGCCGGGGAGCTGTTTTTT
CDR3: CASSFVAGGMGFSNAGELFF

J: TRBJ1-1
D: -
size: few
V: TRBV25-1
DNA: TGTGCCAGCAGTGAAGCGGGAACGGGGGGCTTGAACACTGAAGCTTTCTTT
CDR3: CASSEAGTGGLNTEAFF

J: TRBJ2-1
D: -
size: many
V: TRBV27
DNA: TGTGCCAGCAGTTTCCGAGGGGGTGCCGAGCAGTTCTTC
CDR3: CASSFRGGAEQFF

J: TRBJ2-5
D: -
size: few
V: TRBV3-1
DNA: TGTGCCAGCAGCCGGGGAACAACAGAGACCCAGTACTTC
CDR3: CASSRGTTETQYF

J: TRBJ2-5
D: TRBD1
size: few
V: TRBV28
DNA: TGTGCCAGCAGTGGGCCTGTTGGGACAGGGTACCAAGAGACCCAGTACTTC
CDR3: CASSGPVGTGYQETQYF

J: TRBJ2-7
D: -
size: many
V: TRBV9
DNA: TGTGCCAGCAGCGGGCCGGGGACGGGGTACGAGCAGTACTTC
CDR3: CASSGPGTGYEQYF

J: TRBJ2-5
D: -
size: many
V: TRBV5-1
DNA: TGCGCCAGCAGGATGGGATCTCAAGAGACCCAGTACTTC
CDR3: CASRMGSQETQYF

J: TRBJ2-3
D: -
size: many
V: TRBV5-4
DNA: TGTGCCAGCAGCTCCTACAGGGAAGCACCAGATACGCAGTATTTT
CDR3: CASSSYREAPDTQYF

J: TRBJ2-4
D: -
size: few
V: TRBV18
DNA: TGTGCCAGCCCGGCCAGGAGGACCAAAAACATTCAGTACTTC
CDR3: CASPARRTKNIQYF

J: TRBJ2-5
D: TRBD2
size: few
V: TRBV9
DNA: TGTGCCAGCAGCCATTTAGGGACTAGCGGGCTCCAAGAGACCCAGTACTTC
CDR3: CASSHLGTSGLQETQYF

J: TRBJ1-2
D: -
size: -
V: TRBV20-1
DNA: TGCAGTGCTAGATCCGGGGGGGCTATAGATGGCTACACCTTC
CDR3: CSARSGGAIDGYTF

J: TRBJ2-7
D: TRBD1
size: -
V: TRBV20-1
DNA: TGCAGTGTTTACAGGACAGGTCTAGAACACGAGCAGTACTTC
CDR3: CSVYRTGLEHEQYF

J: TRBJ2-7
D: -
size: few
V: TRBV12-3/TRBV12-4
DNA: TGTGCCAGCAGTCCATCAGGGATCCACGAGCAGTACTTC
CDR3: CASSPSGIHEQYF

J: TRBJ2-2
D: -
size: many
V: TRBV3-1
DNA: TGTGCCAGCAGCCAAACGAACACGAACACCGGGGAGCTGTTTTTT
CDR3: CASSQTNTNTGELFF

J: TRBJ1-4
D: -
size: -
V: TRBV20-1
DNA: TGCAGTGCTAAGGGAACCACTAATGAAAAACTGTTTTTT
CDR3: CSAKGTTNEKLFF

J: TRBJ2-7
D: TRBD2
size: many
V: TRBV12-3/TRBV12-4
DNA: TGTGCCAGCAGTTTAAGCGGGAGCTCCTACGAGCAGTACTTC
CDR3: CASSLSGSSYEQYF

J: TRBJ1-5
D: -
size: many
V: TRBV6-1
DNA: TGTGCCAGCAGTGAGCGGGAGGACGGACGATCGGCCCAGCATTTT
CDR3: CASSEREDGRSAQHF

J: TRBJ1-5
D: -
size: many
V: TRBV28
DNA: TGTGCCAGCAGTTCGACAGAAATTGGGCAGCCCCAGCATTTT
CDR3: CASSSTEIGQPQHF

J: TRBJ1-4
D: TRBD1
size: many
V: TRBV15
DNA: TGTGCCACCAGGGATGGACAGGGGGCGAGTGAAAAACTGTTTTTT
CDR3: CATRDGQGASEKLFF

J: TRBJ1-1
D: -
size: many
V: TRBV6-2/TRBV6-3
DNA: TGTGCCAGCAGTCTTACCCGTATCGCTGAAGCTTTCTTT
CDR3: CASSLTRIAEAFF

J: TRBJ1-5
D: -
size: many
V: TRBV12-3/TRBV12-4
DNA: TGTGCCAGCAGTTTACCCGGCGCCTGGGGCCAGCCCCAGCATTTT
CDR3: CASSLPGAWGQPQHF

J: TRBJ2-3
D: -
size: -
V: TRBV20-1
DNA: TGCAGTGCTAGAGTAGGTAGCGGCACAGATACGCAGTATTTT
CDR3: CSARVGSGTDTQYF

J: TRBJ1-5
D: -
size: -
V: TRBV6-1
DNA: TGTGCCAGCAGCACCTCGGGGCTCAATCAGCCCCAGCATTTT
CDR3: CASSTSGLNQPQHF

J: TRBJ2-1
D: -
size: many
V: TRBV12-3/TRBV12-4
DNA: TGTGCCAGCAGTTCCTCCCTTTCTCCGGATGAGCAGTTCTTC
CDR3: CASSSSLSPDEQFF